This entry lists 27 T cell receptor beta chains sequenced from one sample in a study of T cell responses to AZD1222 COVID-19 vaccine. Profiling relied on immunoSEQ multiplex PCR, and the TCRdb table lists in-frame clones only, not all of them. The sample includes about 70,000 clones, roughly nine tenths of them seen just once. The specimen was peripheral blood, collected 28 days after the second AZD1222 dose. The source is an adult who received the AZD1222 COVID-19 vaccine.

This chain connects TRBV10-3 to TRBJ1-1; D gene ambiguous. Between the trimmed V and J ends, which lost 11 bases and 2 bases, there was a span of 15 bases. The CDR3 covers 13 residues. Germline CDR1 ENHRY, CDR2 SYGVKD. The CDR3 DNA reads TGTGCCGCCGGGATTGACCCCAACACTGAAGCTTTCTTT. It specifies CAAGIDPNTEAFF.

This chain uses TRBV6-1 with TRBJ1-1, with D possibly being TRBD1 (5 bases). The CDR3 extends over 14 amino acids. CDR1 and CDR2 from the germline V gene are MNHNS and SASEGT. Between the trimmed V and J ends, which lost 1 base and 7 bases, there was a span of 13 bases. The CDR3 loop reads CASSEGGEAGEAFF. The DNA of the CDR3 is TGTGCCAGCAGTGAAGGAGGGGAGGCGGGTGAAGCTTTCTTT.

This clone was picked up a small number of times. This rearrangement joins TRBV6-2 or TRBV6-3 to TRBJ2-1; 9 nucleotides match TRBD2. CDR1 MNHEY and CDR2 SVGEGT come from the germline V gene. Germline trimming cut 5 bases from V and 0 bases from J; bases unmatched to any gene: 2. The CDR3 contains 15 residues. The CDR3 loop reads CASSRLAVSYNEQFF. In DNA, the CDR3 is TGTGCCAGCAGTCGACTAGCGGTCTCCTACAATGAGCAGTTCTTC.

The V gene is TRBV5-1, the J gene TRBJ2-7, with TRBD1 identical over 9 bases. Germline V CDR1 and CDR2: SGHRS, YFSETQ. V shed 1 base and J 6 bases; nucleotides not matched to a gene: 8. CDR3 size: 15 residues. The CDR3, as DNA: TGCGCCAGCAGCTTGCCCCGGACAGGGGCGAGCGAGCAGTACTTC. Protein sequence: CASSLPRTGASEQYF.

The rearrangement links TRBV29-1 to TRBJ2-5, with TRBD1 identical over 7 bases. The CDR3 length is 16 residues. Unmatched junction bases numbered 13, after V lost 3 bases and J lost 3 bases. The germline V gene encodes CDR1 SQVTM and CDR2 ANQGSEA. The CDR3 DNA reads as TGCAGCGTTGATGAGGGTTCCCGGACAGGAGAAGAGACCCAGTACTTC. Translated: CSVDEGSRTGEETQYF.

The gene calls are TRBV18 and TRBJ1-5, with 8 bases aligning to TRBD1. The CDR3 is made up of 17 amino acids. Trimming took 2 bases from V and 2 from J; bases not matched to a gene: 8. Per the germline V gene, CDR1 is KGHSH and CDR2 is LQKENI. The CDR3 loop reads CASSPGTGTAGNQPQHF. The DNA of the CDR3 is TGTGCCAGCTCACCAGGGACAGGTACCGCGGGCAATCAGCCCCAGCATTTT.

This chain links TRBV6-6 with TRBJ1-2, with a tentative D call TRBD1 (5 bases). Trimming stripped 5 bases from V and 8 bases from J, with 15 bases between. The germline CDR1 and CDR2 sequences are MNHNY and SVGAGI (reference sequence). The CDR3 spans 13 residues. The CDR3 nucleotides read TGTGCCAGCAGTCTTAGGGACGGACACGGCTACACCTTC. Encoded protein: CASSLRDGHGYTF.

This chain uses TRBV2 with TRBJ1-2; tentative D call: TRBD1 (6 bases). Trimming pared 2 bases from V and 3 bases from J, leaving 10 bases between. The CDR3 loop spans 14 amino acids. CDR1 and CDR2 (germline): SNHLY, FYNNEI. The CDR3 is CASSEQGFDYGYTF. CDR3 sequence (DNA): TGTGCCAGCAGTGAACAGGGGTTTGACTATGGCTACACCTTC.

The chain carries TRBV14 and TRBJ2-2; D remains ambiguous. CDR1 is SGHDN, CDR2 FVKESK, per germline. CDR3 length: 15 amino acids. V was clipped by 0 bases and J by 7 bases, with 12 bases between them. In DNA, the CDR3 is TGTGCCAGCAGCCAAGATCGTCGGATCGGCGGGGAGCTGTTTTTT. Translating it yields CASSQDRRIGGELFF.

This clone was detected a few times. J is TRBJ1-1 and V is TRBV2, with no clear D. The CDR3 length is 13 residues. The ends were cut back, 5 bases at V and 1 base at J, with 8 bases in the middle. Germline values: CDR1 SNHLY, CDR2 FYNNEI. The CDR3 DNA follows: TGTGCCAGCAGTCCTTTTGAGAACACTGAAGCTTTCTTT. This gives the protein CASSPFENTEAFF.

The V call is TRBV10-3, the J call TRBJ2-7, with D perhaps assigned TRBD1 or TRBD2 (6 bases each). V was trimmed by 0 bases and J by 2 bases, leaving 14 bases between them. The CDR3 totals 16 residues. Germline V lookup: CDR1 ENHRY, CDR2 SYGVKD. CDR3 in amino acids: CAISESNRGEAYEQYF. The CDR3 DNA is TGTGCCATCAGTGAGTCGAATAGGGGGGAGGCCTACGAGCAGTACTTC.

CDR3 DNA: TGTGCCAGCAGCTTGGGATATGACAGTAATCAGCCCCAGCATTTT. Encoded protein: CASSLGYDSNQPQHF. The V call is TRBV5-4, the J call TRBJ1-5; D possibly corresponds to TRBD1 (5 bases). V lost 0 bases and J lost 4, with 11 bases in between. The CDR3 runs to 15 residues. Per germline, CDR1 SGHNT and CDR2 YYREEE (reference sequence).

The rearrangement links TRBV10-1 to TRBJ2-1; the D gene is possibly TRBD2 (6 bases). From germline, CDR1 is WNHNN and CDR2 SYGVQD (reference sequence). This CDR3 region has 16 residues. V was trimmed by 3 bases and J by 8 bases, leaving 20 bases between them. The CDR3 loop reads CASSDRLVNREDEQFF. The CDR3 nucleotides read TGCGCCAGCAGTGACCGGCTAGTGAATAGGGAGGATGAGCAGTTCTTC.

The chain carries TRBV5-1 and TRBJ2-5; 8 bases are shared with TRBD1. This CDR3 contains 12 residues. CDR1 is SGHRS and CDR2 is YFSETQ in the germline V gene. Germline trimming cut 4 bases from V and 5 bases from J; bases unmatched to any gene: 1. CDR3 protein: CASSTGGETQYF. Written as DNA, the CDR3 is TGCGCCAGCAGCACAGGGGGGGAGACCCAGTACTTC.

The chain is built from TRBV5-1 and TRBJ2-1, with 11 positions matching TRBD2. V was clipped by 3 bases and J by 5 bases; unmatched bases: 10. Per germline, CDR1 SGHRS and CDR2 YFSETQ. The CDR3 length is 17 residues. The CDR3 DNA sequence: TGCGCCAGCAGCTACGTTGGGCTAGCGGGAGGTAACAATGAGCAGTTCTTC. Translating gives CASSYVGLAGGNNEQFF.

CDR3 loop: CASSAERTSGRSYEQYF. Here the CDR3 DNA reads TGTGCCAGCTCAGCCGAAAGGACTAGCGGGCGTTCCTACGAGCAGTACTTC. This chain links TRBV18 with TRBJ2-7; 11 bases agree with TRBD2. The CDR3 is 17 residues long. Germline CDR1 KGHSH, CDR2 LQKENI. With 5 bases clipped from V and 1 base from J, the junction kept 10 bases outside the gene matches.

The V gene is TRBV27, the J gene TRBJ1-4; D call uncertain. Trimming took 6 bases from V and 1 from J, leaving 12 bases between them. Germline loops: CDR1 MNHEY, CDR2 SMNVEV (reference sequence). CDR3 length equals 15 residues. The CDR3 DNA is TGTGCCAGCAGCCCCAAGTGGGGAACTAATGAAAAACTGTTTTTT. Translating it yields CASSPKWGTNEKLFF.

The chain employs TRBV7-9 and TRBJ1-1; possibly TRBD1 for D (6 bases). The germline V and J ends were trimmed by 6 bases and 3 bases, with 23 bases remaining between them. Germline V gives CDR1 SEHNR, CDR2 FQNEAQ (reference sequence). The CDR3 loop spans 17 amino acids. The CDR3 DNA reads as TGTGCCAGCAGTTGGGGTACAGGGTCCGCAAAAGACACTGAAGCTTTCTTT. Encoded protein: CASSWGTGSAKDTEAFF.

V and J are TRBV9 and TRBJ2-3, with 8 bases matching TRBD2. CDR1 SGDLS and CDR2 YYNGEE come from the germline V gene. The J segment lost 5 bases and the V segment lost 0 bases, leaving 5 bases of the junction unmatched. This CDR3 region has 15 residues. CDR3 residues: CASSVASGRGDTQYF. The CDR3 DNA follows: TGTGCCAGCAGCGTAGCTAGCGGGCGGGGAGATACGCAGTATTTT.

CDR3 residues: CASSLLGTSGQETQYF. The DNA of the CDR3 is TGTGCCAGCAGCTTACTCGGGACTAGCGGCCAAGAGACCCAGTACTTC. The chain recombines TRBV7-9 with TRBJ2-5, with 11 nucleotides matching TRBD2. Germline assignment: CDR1 SEHNR and CDR2 FQNEAQ (reference sequence). This CDR3 comprises 16 residues. After removal of 2 bases from V and 1 base from J, the junction contained 3 bases not matched to a gene.

The chain has TRBV27 and TRBJ2-5; D is tentatively TRBD1 or TRBD2 (5 bases each). Trimming left V 5 bases short and J 5 bases short, with 15 bases between. The CDR3 covers 14 residues. Germline CDR1 is MNHEY and CDR2 is SMNVEV (reference sequence). The DNA for the CDR3 is TGTGCCAGCAGTAGGGAGAGGGGTGGGGAGACCCAGTACTTC. It codes for CASSRERGGETQYF.

V and J are TRBV11-1 and TRBJ2-7; D is uncertain. The CDR3 covers 12 residues. The V gene lost 2 bases and the J gene lost 5 bases, with 7 bases spanning the gap. CDR1 SGHAT and CDR2 FQDESV come from the germline V gene (reference sequence). CDR3 protein: CASSLQLHEQYF. The CDR3 DNA sequence: TGTGCCAGCAGCTTACAGCTCCACGAGCAGTACTTC. Complete variable domain (other parts from reference TRBV11-1 and TRBJ2-7): EAEVAQSPRYKITEKSQAVAFWCDPISGHATLYWYRQILGQGPELLVQFQDESVVDDSQLPKDRFSAERLKGVDSTLKIQPAELGDSAMYLCASSLQLHEQYFGPGTRLTVT.

The rearrangement joins TRBV18 to TRBJ2-2; D is undetermined. V lost 10 bases, J lost 0 bases, and 9 bases lay in between. CDR3 length equals 13 residues. CDR1 and CDR2 (germline): KGHSH, LQKENI. This chain's CDR3 is CATSTANTGELFF. The DNA for the CDR3 is TGTGCCACATCAACAGCGAACACCGGGGAGCTGTTTTTT.

The chain employs TRBV19 and TRBJ2-1; maybe TRBD1 (6 bases). The germline gives CDR1 LNHDA, CDR2 SQIVND (reference sequence). The CDR3 contains 15 residues. V lost 3 bases and J 2 bases, leaving 11 bases between the germline ends. Here the CDR3 DNA reads TGTGCCAGTAGTATTGGCAGGGGACCCTACAATGAGCAGTTCTTC. It translates to CASSIGRGPYNEQFF. Full variable domain (missing parts from reference TRBV19 and TRBJ2-1): DGGITQSPKYLFRKEGQNVTLSCEQNLNHDAMYWYRQDPGQGLRLIYYSQIVNDFQKGDIAEGYSVSREKKESFPLTVTSAQKNPTAFYLCASSIGRGPYNEQFFGPGTRLTVL.

The rearrangement uses TRBV10-3 and TRBJ2-1; 11 nucleotides align to TRBD2. With V trimmed by 7 bases and J by 9 bases, 11 bases remained unmatched. The CDR3 loop spans 15 amino acids. Germline-derived CDR1 and CDR2 are ENHRY and SYGVKD. The CDR3 is CAITVTSGILGEQFF. CDR3 DNA: TGTGCCATCACCGTGACTAGCGGGATATTGGGTGAGCAGTTCTTC.

The V call is TRBV7-2, the J call TRBJ1-1, with unresolved D. There are 15 residues in the CDR3. Germline CDR1 is SGHTA and CDR2 is FQGNSA. With 5 bases removed from V and 0 bases from J, the gap between germline ends came to 13 bases. CDR3 coding DNA: TGTGCCAGCAGCCCAGAAAGGACTGTGAACACTGAAGCTTTCTTT. Protein sequence: CASSPERTVNTEAFF.

The chain combines TRBV6-5 with TRBJ1-5; TRBD1 aligns across 9 bases. V lost 6 bases and J lost 5; bases outside the gene matches: 8. Germline CDR1 reads MNHEY; CDR2 reads SVGAGI. CDR3 length: 15 residues. The CDR3 coding sequence is TGTGCCAGCAGCCGGGGACAGGGAAGGGATCAGCCCCAGCATTTT. This codes for CASSRGQGRDQPQHF.